What follows are 8 T cell receptor beta chains derived from one specimen sequenced in a study of patients and donors after allogeneic stem cell transplantation. TCRdb processed the RT-PCR reads anew with MiXCR; each CDR3 protein has one entry. The data show about 200,000 distinct CDR3 sequences, more than 35% seen once. The specimen was blood, either unsorted or a sorted T cell fraction (not recorded which). Receptors were obtained from a human donor who was either an allogeneic HSCT recipient or a stem cell or donor lymphocyte infusion donor (not recorded which). It is not recorded whose cells these are; they may come from a transplant donor.

The table lists this clonotype with a few counts. The chain links TRBV5-6 to TRBJ1-6, with D unclear. Trimming stripped 4 bases from V and 9 bases from J, with 17 bases between. The CDR3 sequence is 15 residues long. Germline CDR1 SGHDT, CDR2 YYEEEE. In DNA, the CDR3 is TGTGCCAGCAGCGTACCGGGCCAATTGGGTTCACCCCTCCACTTT. Translating gives CASSVPGQLGSPLHF.

Concerning this clonotype itself: The junction differs from germline at one of its ends, possibly a read error. This chain uses TRBV2 with TRBJ1-2, with 9 bases identical to TRBD1. The CDR3 runs 15 residues. Germline V lookup: CDR1 SNHLY, CDR2 FYNNEI. Here the CDR3 reads CASSEGDRDYYGYTF. CDR3 DNA sequence: TGTGCCAGCAGCGAAGGGGACAGGGACTACTATGGCTACACCTTC.

This clonotype has only a few counts. The chain has TRBV6-6 and TRBJ1-6, with a possible D match to TRBD1 (5 bases). Per the germline V gene, CDR1 is MNHNY and CDR2 is SVGAGI (reference sequence). There are 15 residues in the CDR3. Trimming cost V 0 bases and J 9 bases, with 12 bases left between them. The CDR3 DNA follows: TGTGCCAGCAGTTACTCGGGGCAGGGTGGTTCACCCCTCCACTTT. Residues: CASSYSGQGGSPLHF.

This clonotype was observed a handful of times. V and J are TRBV20-1 and TRBJ2-7, with D perhaps given as TRBD1 or TRBD2 (5 bases each). V was cut by 3 bases and J by 2 bases, with 8 bases left in between. CDR1 is DFQATT, CDR2 SNEGSKA, per germline (reference sequence). This CDR3 comprises 12 residues. The CDR3 DNA reads TGCAGTGCTAGGGGGGATACCTACGAGCAGTACTTC. Translated: CSARGDTYEQYF.

The count of this clonotype is one. The genes are TRBV7-9 and TRBJ1-1, with 7 positions matching TRBD1. Trimming took 5 bases from V and 2 from J; bases not matched to a gene: 8. In germline, CDR1 is SEHNR, CDR2 FQNEAQ (reference sequence). CDR3 length: 15 residues. CDR3 coding DNA: TGTGCCAGCAGCCTCCTGGGACAGACAAACACTGAAGCTTTCTTT. It is translated as CASSLLGQTNTEAFF.

The gene calls are TRBV12-3 or TRBV12-4 and TRBJ2-1; 10 bases match TRBD1. This CDR3 comprises 15 residues. V gave up 7 bases and J gave up 10 bases; unmatched junction bases: 13. CDR3 residues: CASTPSGTGEREQFF. DNA for the CDR3: TGTGCCAGCACCCCCTCTGGGACAGGGGAAAGGGAGCAGTTCTTC.

The rearrangement uses TRBV28 and TRBJ2-7; possibly TRBD1 or TRBD2 for D (5 bases each). Germline V gives CDR1 MDHEN, CDR2 SYDVKM. This CDR3 region has 15 residues. Trimming removed 3 bases from V and 2 bases from J, with 14 bases in between. For the CDR3, the DNA is TGTGCCAGCAGTTTCGAATGGGGACGAACCTACGAGCAGTACTTC. This translates into CASSFEWGRTYEQYF.

This rearrangement joins TRBV20-1 to TRBJ1-2; weak D call: TRBD1 (5 bases). The CDR3 consists of 13 residues. Germline V gene data show CDR1 as DFQATT and CDR2 as SNEGSKA (reference sequence). Trimming took off 0 bases at V and 2 bases at J, with 7 bases between the two ends. CDR3 sequence: CSAREGGNYGYTF. In DNA, the CDR3 is TGCAGTGCTAGAGAGGGGGGGAACTATGGCTACACCTTC.